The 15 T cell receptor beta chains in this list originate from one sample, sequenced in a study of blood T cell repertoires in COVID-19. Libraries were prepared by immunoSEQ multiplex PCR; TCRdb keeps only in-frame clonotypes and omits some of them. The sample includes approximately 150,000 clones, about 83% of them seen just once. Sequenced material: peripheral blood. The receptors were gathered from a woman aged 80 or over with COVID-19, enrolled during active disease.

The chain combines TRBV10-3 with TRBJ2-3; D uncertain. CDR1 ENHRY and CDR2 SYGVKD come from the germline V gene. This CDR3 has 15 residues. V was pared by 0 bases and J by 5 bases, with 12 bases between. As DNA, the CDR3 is TGTGCCATCAGTGAGTCTTCAGGCTTCCAAGATACGCAGTATTTT. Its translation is CAISESSGFQDTQYF.

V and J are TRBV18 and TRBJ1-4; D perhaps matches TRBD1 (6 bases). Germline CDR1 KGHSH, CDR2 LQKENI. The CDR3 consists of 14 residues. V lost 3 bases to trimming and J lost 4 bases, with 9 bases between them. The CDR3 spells CASSPGGLNEKLFF. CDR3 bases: TGTGCCAGCTCACCCGGGGGGCTTAATGAAAAACTGTTTTTT.

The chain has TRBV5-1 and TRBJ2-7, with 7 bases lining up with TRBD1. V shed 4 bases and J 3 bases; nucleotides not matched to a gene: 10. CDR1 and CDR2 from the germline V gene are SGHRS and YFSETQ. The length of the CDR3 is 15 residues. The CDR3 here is CASSQAGTAIYEQYF. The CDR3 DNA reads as TGCGCCAGCAGCCAAGCCGGGACAGCCATCTACGAGCAGTACTTC.

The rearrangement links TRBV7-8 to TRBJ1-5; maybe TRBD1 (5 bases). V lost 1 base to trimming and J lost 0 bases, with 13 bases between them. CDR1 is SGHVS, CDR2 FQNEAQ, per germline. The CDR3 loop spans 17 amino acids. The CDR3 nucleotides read TGTGCCAGCAGCTTAGTTTCTGGGGGGGTTAGCAATCAGCCCCAGCATTTT. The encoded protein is CASSLVSGGVSNQPQHF.

CDR3 protein: CASSQVGSGRGNEQFF. The CDR3 bases are TGTGCCAGCAGCCAAGTCGGAAGCGGGAGGGGCAATGAGCAGTTCTTC. The chain uses TRBV4-2 and TRBJ2-1; 10 positions match TRBD2. Per germline, CDR1 LGHNA and CDR2 YNFKEQ. Losses at the gene ends were 1 base for V and 6 bases for J; bases not matched to a gene: 6. The CDR3 contains 16 residues.

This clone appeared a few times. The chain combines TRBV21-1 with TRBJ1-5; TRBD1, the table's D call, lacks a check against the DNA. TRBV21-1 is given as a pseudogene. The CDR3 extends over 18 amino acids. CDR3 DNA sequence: TGTGCCAGCCCGGGGCCTTGGGACAGCCTCTATAGCAATCAGCCCCAGCATTTT. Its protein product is CASPGPWDSLYSNQPQHF.

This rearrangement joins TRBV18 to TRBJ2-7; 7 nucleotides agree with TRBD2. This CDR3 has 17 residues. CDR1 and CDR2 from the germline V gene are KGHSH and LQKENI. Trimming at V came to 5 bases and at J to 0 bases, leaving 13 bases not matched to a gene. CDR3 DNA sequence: TGTGCCAGCTCAGTTGGTTTAGCCACGGGGGGCTCCTACGAGCAGTACTTC. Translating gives CASSVGLATGGSYEQYF.

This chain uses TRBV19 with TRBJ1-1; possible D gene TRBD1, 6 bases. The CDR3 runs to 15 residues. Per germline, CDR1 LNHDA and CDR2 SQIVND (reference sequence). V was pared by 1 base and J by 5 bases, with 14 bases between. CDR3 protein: CASSIGNRVRTEAFF. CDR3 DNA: TGTGCCAGTAGTATAGGAAACAGGGTGAGGACTGAAGCTTTCTTT.

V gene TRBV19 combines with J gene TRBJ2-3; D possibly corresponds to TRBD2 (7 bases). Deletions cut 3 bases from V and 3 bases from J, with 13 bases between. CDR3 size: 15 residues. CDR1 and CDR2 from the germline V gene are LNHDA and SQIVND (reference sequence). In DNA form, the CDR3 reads TGTGCCAGTAGTATTGCGGGGGCTGAGACAGATACGCAGTATTTT. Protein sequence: CASSIAGAETDTQYF.

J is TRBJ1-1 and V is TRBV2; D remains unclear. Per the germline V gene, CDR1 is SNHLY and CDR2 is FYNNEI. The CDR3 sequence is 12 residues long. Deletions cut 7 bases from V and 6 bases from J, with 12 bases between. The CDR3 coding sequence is TGTGCCAGCAAACCGATGAGGGCTGAAGCTTTCTTT. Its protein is CASKPMRAEAFF.

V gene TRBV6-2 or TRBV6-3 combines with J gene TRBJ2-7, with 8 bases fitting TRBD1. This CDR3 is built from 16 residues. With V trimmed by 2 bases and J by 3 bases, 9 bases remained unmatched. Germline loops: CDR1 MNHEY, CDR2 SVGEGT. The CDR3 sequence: CASSYTAGQVFYEQYF. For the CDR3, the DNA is TGTGCCAGCAGTTACACGGCGGGACAGGTATTCTACGAGCAGTACTTC.

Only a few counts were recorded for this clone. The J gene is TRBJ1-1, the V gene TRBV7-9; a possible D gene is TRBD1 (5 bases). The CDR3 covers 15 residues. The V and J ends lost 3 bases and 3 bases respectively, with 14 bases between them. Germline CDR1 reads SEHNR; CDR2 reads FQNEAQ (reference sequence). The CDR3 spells CASSLTVPGDTEAFF. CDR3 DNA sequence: TGTGCCAGCAGCTTGACAGTGCCCGGCGACACTGAAGCTTTCTTT.

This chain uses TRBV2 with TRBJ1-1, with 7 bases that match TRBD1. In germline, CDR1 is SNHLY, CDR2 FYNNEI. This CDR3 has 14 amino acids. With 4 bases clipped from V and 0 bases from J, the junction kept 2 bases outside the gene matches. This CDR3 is CASSGGQMNTEAFF. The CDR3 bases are TGTGCCAGCAGTGGGGGACAGATGAACACTGAAGCTTTCTTT.

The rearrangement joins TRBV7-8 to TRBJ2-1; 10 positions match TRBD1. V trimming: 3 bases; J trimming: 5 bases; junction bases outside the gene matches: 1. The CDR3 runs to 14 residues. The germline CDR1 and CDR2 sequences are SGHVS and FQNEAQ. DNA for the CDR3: TGTGCCAGCAGCTTTGGACAGGGGGACAATGAGCAGTTCTTC. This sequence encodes CASSFGQGDNEQFF.

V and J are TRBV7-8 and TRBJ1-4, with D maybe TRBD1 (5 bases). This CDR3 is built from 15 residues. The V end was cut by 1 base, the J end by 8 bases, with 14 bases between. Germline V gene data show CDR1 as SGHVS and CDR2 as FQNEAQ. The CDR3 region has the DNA TGTGCCAGCAGCTTAGGGGGGAGGTTTCGGGAAAAACTGTTTTTT. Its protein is CASSLGGRFREKLFF.